Listed here are 27 T cell receptor beta chains from one sample, sequenced in a study (dated by TCRdb to the mid-2010s). Libraries were prepared through 5' RACE. TCRdb records Illumina MiSeq as the sequencer. TCRdb took the public reads, trimmed them with fastp at Q25, ran MiXCR for clone calling and kept in-frame beta chains. Rows merge per CDR3 protein into single entries with the most common DNA and genes. Present in this sample are 55,000 or so distinct CDR3 sequences, less than 25% of which were seen just once. Together, the top ten hold about 2.9% of the sample. Tregs were isolated as CD4+CD25+CD127-/low cells. The sequenced sample consisted of tumor-infiltrating Tregs sorted from the breast tumor. These receptors all stem from a female donor with breast cancer.

This sequence joins TRBV7-2 and TRBJ2-1; 12 positions match TRBD2. J gave up 8 bases and V 3 bases, and 5 bases lay outside the gene matches. Germline V CDR1 and CDR2: SGHTA, FQGNSA. The CDR3 is made up of 15 amino acids. The CDR3 reads CASSFTLAGGDEQFF. The CDR3 region has the DNA TGTGCCAGCAGCTTTACCCTAGCGGGAGGGGATGAGCAGTTCTTC. The complete variable domain, with remaining parts taken from reference TRBV7-2 and TRBJ2-1, reads GAGVSQSPSNKVTEKGKDVELRCDPISGHTALYWYRQSLGQGLEFLIYFQGNSAPDKSGLPSDRFSAERTGGSVSTLTIQRTQQEDSAVYLCASSFTLAGGDEQFFGPGTRLTVL.

This clonotype was counted between two and nine times. At one end, the junction sequence differs from germline, possibly due to a read error. The chain carries TRBV7-7 and TRBJ2-3, with D perhaps matching TRBD2 (6 bases). The CDR3 contains 16 residues. Germline assignment: CDR1 SSHAT and CDR2 FNYEAQ (reference sequence). The CDR3 here is CASSPDLEGFTDTQYF. Here the CDR3 DNA reads TGTGCTAGCAGCCCTGACCTGGAGGGATTTACAGATACGCAGTATTTT.

The V call is TRBV5-5, the J call TRBJ1-4; 8 bases align to TRBD1. The CDR3 covers 16 residues. The germline V gene encodes CDR1 SGHKS and CDR2 YYEKEE (reference sequence). Losses at the gene ends were 2 bases for V and 7 bases for J; bases not matched to a gene: 10. CDR3 nucleotides: TGTGCCAGCAGCTTACCTCAGGGGGCGCGTGGTGAAAAACTGTTTTTT. Amino acid sequence: CASSLPQGARGEKLFF.

In this sample, this clonotype turned up a few times. The chain carries TRBV4-2 and TRBJ1-4; D is unresolved. Trimming took 4 bases from V and 3 from J, leaving 21 bases between them. Germline V gene data show CDR1 as LGHNA and CDR2 as YNFKEQ. CDR3 length equals 18 residues. CDR3 bases: TGTGCCAGCAGCCTCCAACCTTCTTGGGAGCCGCCTAATGAAAAACTGTTTTTT. This translates into CASSLQPSWEPPNEKLFF.

The chain carries TRBV4-1 and TRBJ2-7; 8 bases match TRBD1. CDR3 length equals 15 residues. Losses at the gene ends were 5 bases for V and 0 bases for J; bases not matched to a gene: 6. Germline CDR1 MGHRA, CDR2 YSYEKL. The CDR3 bases are TGCGCCAGCAGCTTCCCCGACAGGGGCTCCTACGAGCAGTACTTC. As protein: CASSFPDRGSYEQYF.

The chain employs TRBV11-1 and TRBJ2-1, with TRBD2 identical over 14 bases. The V gene end was trimmed by 4 bases and the J gene end by 5 bases; junction bases not matched to a gene: 4. There are 16 residues in the CDR3. Germline CDR1 reads SGHAT; CDR2 reads FQDESV (reference sequence). The CDR3 DNA reads TGTGCCAGCAGCTCCGAGGGACTAGCGGGGGACAATGAGCAGTTCTTC. It is translated as CASSSEGLAGDNEQFF. Using reference TRBV11-1 and TRBJ2-1 for the parts outside the CDR3, the full variable domain is EAEVAQSPRYKITEKSQAVAFWCDPISGHATLYWYRQILGQGPELLVQFQDESVVDDSQLPKDRFSAERLKGVDSTLKIQPAELGDSAMYLCASSSEGLAGDNEQFFGPGTRLTVL.

In this sample, this clonotype turned up a few times. The chain combines TRBV5-1 with TRBJ2-4, with TRBD2 matching over 7 bases. From germline, CDR1 is SGHRS and CDR2 YFSETQ. Unmatched junction bases numbered 7, after V lost 3 bases and J lost 4 bases. The CDR3 covers 15 residues. CDR3 sequence reads: CASSWTGTNKNIQYF. DNA for the CDR3: TGCGCCAGCAGCTGGACCGGGACTAATAAAAACATTCAGTACTTC.

This clonotype was found a few times. This chain links TRBV6-6 with TRBJ1-3, with a tentative D call TRBD1 (5 bases). The germline gives CDR1 MNHNY, CDR2 SVGAGI (reference sequence). The CDR3 runs 16 residues. Trimming pared 6 bases from V and 0 bases from J, leaving 15 bases between. The CDR3 DNA reads TGTGCCAGCAGACTGGGGGGTACGAGCTCTGGAAACACCATATATTTT. Protein sequence: CASRLGGTSSGNTIYF.

This clonotype was detected ten times or more. The chain carries TRBV10-3 and TRBJ2-6, with D uncertain. The CDR3 has 13 residues. In germline, CDR1 is ENHRY, CDR2 SYGVKD. V was pared by 6 bases and J by 0 bases, with 3 bases between. CDR3 bases: TGTGCCATCAGGGGCTCTGGGGCCAACGTCCTGACTTTC. Translating gives CAIRGSGANVLTF.

The chain employs TRBV7-2 and TRBJ2-3, with 9 positions matching TRBD2. Trimming at V came to 4 bases and at J to 5 bases, leaving 10 bases not matched to a gene. CDR1 is SGHTA and CDR2 is FQGNSA in the germline V gene. The CDR3 spans 16 residues. For the CDR3, the DNA is TGTGCCAGCAGCTCGAGTAGCGGGAGACGGGTAGATACGCAGTATTTT. Amino acids: CASSSSSGRRVDTQYF.

Many counts were recorded for this clonotype. The rearrangement joins TRBV5-1 to TRBJ2-3, with D maybe TRBD2 (6 bases). Germline assignment: CDR1 SGHRS and CDR2 YFSETQ. Trimming cost V 7 bases and J 0 bases, with 15 bases left between them. CDR3 length equals 15 residues. The CDR3 DNA reads as TGCGCCAGCGGACGGCGGGGACCTAGCACAGATACGCAGTATTTT. It encodes CASGRRGPSTDTQYF.

This clonotype was detected once. This chain connects TRBV20-1 to TRBJ2-1, with unresolved D. In germline, CDR1 is DFQATT, CDR2 SNEGSKA (reference sequence). Deletions cut 0 bases from V and 0 bases from J, with 12 bases between. The CDR3 is 16 residues long. Here the CDR3 reads CSARDPEHSSYNEQFF. CDR3 nucleotides: TGCAGTGCTAGAGATCCGGAGCATAGCTCCTACAATGAGCAGTTCTTC.

Judged by abundance, this clonotype is medium-sized. V gene TRBV6-2 or TRBV6-3 combines with J gene TRBJ1-2; D gene unclear. This CDR3 has 11 amino acids. Germline CDR1 and CDR2: MNHEY and SVGEGT. The V gene lost 6 bases and the J gene lost 5 bases, with 7 bases spanning the gap. CDR3 sequence: CASSLRYGYTF. The CDR3 DNA sequence: TGTGCCAGCAGCCTCAGATATGGCTACACCTTC.

This clonotype showed up just a few times. The chain uses TRBV7-6 and TRBJ2-3, with D perhaps matching TRBD2 (6 bases). This CDR3 spans 15 amino acids. Germline assignment: CDR1 SGHVS and CDR2 FNYEAQ. V was shortened by 7 bases and J by 2 bases, with 16 bases between the two germline ends. Written as DNA, the CDR3 is TGTGCCAGCAAGACCGGGACTTCTTACACAGATACGCAGTATTTT. As protein: CASKTGTSYTDTQYF.

The V gene is TRBV20-1, the J gene TRBJ1-6; D unresolved. Germline V gene data show CDR1 as DFQATT and CDR2 as SNEGSKA (reference sequence). V shed 0 bases and J shed 9 bases, with 15 bases lying between them. CDR3 length equals 15 residues. DNA for the CDR3: TGCAGTGCTAGAGAAGATCGGCAATCCCCTTCACCCCTCCACTTT. Translated, it gives CSAREDRQSPSPLHF.

This clonotype was recorded many times. The V gene is TRBV6-2 or TRBV6-3, the J gene TRBJ1-1, with D possibly TRBD1 on 5 matching bases. Germline V CDR1 and CDR2: MNHEY, SVGEGT. CDR3 size: 15 residues. V lost 2 bases and J lost 1, with 11 bases in between. CDR3 bases: TGTGCCAGCAGTTACGGGGCCTGGGCGAACACTGAAGCTTTCTTT. Its translation: CASSYGAWANTEAFF.

This clonotype has just a few counts. CDR3 in amino acids: CASSLQGRLDEKLFF. The CDR3 nucleotides are TGTGCCAGCAGCCTCCAGGGCAGGTTGGATGAAAAACTGTTTTTT. This rearrangement joins TRBV7-2 to TRBJ1-4; tentative D call: TRBD1 (5 bases). Germline V gene lookup returns CDR1 SGHTA and CDR2 FQGNSA. Trimming stripped 5 bases from V and 6 bases from J, with 16 bases between. There are 15 residues in the CDR3.

This clonotype was seen more than once but under ten times. The chain combines TRBV12-3 or TRBV12-4 with TRBJ2-1; D remains ambiguous. The V and J ends lost 9 bases and 8 bases respectively, with 11 bases between them. The length of the CDR3 is 11 residues. In DNA form, the CDR3 reads TGTGCCAGTTCTGTTTTCGATGAGCAGTTCTTC. Residues: CASSVFDEQFF.

V and J are TRBV5-1 and TRBJ2-2; possible D gene TRBD2, 5 bases. V was pared by 2 bases and J by 7 bases, with 12 bases between. The V gene's germline CDR1 is SGHRS and CDR2 YFSETQ. CDR3 length: 14 amino acids. CDR3: CASSFMEADGELFF. CDR3 DNA sequence: TGCGCCAGCAGCTTCATGGAGGCGGACGGGGAGCTGTTTTTT.

The V gene is TRBV6-1, the J gene TRBJ1-2, with 7 nucleotides matching TRBD1. V gave up 0 bases and J gave up 4 bases; unmatched junction bases: 11. This CDR3 has 17 residues. CDR1 is MNHNS and CDR2 is SASEGT in the germline V gene. CDR3 bases: TGTGCCAGCAGTGAAGCGCCCTGGGACAGTCTATTCTATGGCTACACCTTC. Its translation: CASSEAPWDSLFYGYTF.

This rearrangement joins TRBV12-3 or TRBV12-4 to TRBJ2-2, with D unresolved. The CDR3 contains 15 residues. V was cut by 3 bases and J by 6 bases, with 14 bases left in between. DNA for the CDR3: TGTGCCAGCAGTTTTAAGTACAATCCACCCGGGGAGCTGTTTTTT. Amino acid sequence: CASSFKYNPPGELFF.

V is TRBV7-9 and J is TRBJ1-1; unclear D gene. Trimming stripped 5 bases from V and 2 bases from J, with 12 bases between. Germline lookup yields CDR1 SEHNR and CDR2 FQNEAQ (reference sequence). The CDR3 is 14 amino acids. In DNA, the CDR3 is TGTGCCAGCAGCCCTCGGTCGGGAAACACTGAAGCTTTCTTT. Translation: CASSPRSGNTEAFF.

By share, this clonotype counts as medium-sized. The chain combines TRBV20-1 with TRBJ2-1; 8 nucleotides agree with TRBD1. Germline loops: CDR1 DFQATT, CDR2 SNEGSKA (reference sequence). J gave up 10 bases and V 3 bases, and 11 bases lay outside the gene matches. The CDR3 spans 14 residues. The DNA of the CDR3 is TGCAGTGCTAGGGGGACAGGAGAAAGTAGGGAGCAGTTCTTC. It codes for CSARGTGESREQFF.

This clonotype has ten or more counts. The V and J genes are TRBV4-1 and TRBJ1-2, with D maybe TRBD1 (6 bases). CDR3 length: 15 amino acids. Trimming left V 6 bases short and J 0 bases short, with 14 bases between. Germline lookup yields CDR1 MGHRA and CDR2 YSYEKL. CDR3 DNA: TGCGCCAGCAGTTTCTACAGGGATTCTAACTATGGCTACACCTTC. This encodes CASSFYRDSNYGYTF.

In the case of this clonotype: A much larger clonotype is one base distant, so this may be a read error. This chain connects TRBV20-1 to TRBJ1-1; D not resolved. Germline V gene sequence: CDR1 DFQATT, CDR2 SNEGSKA (reference sequence). The CDR3 loop spans 13 amino acids. The CDR3 sequence: CCARPVRNTEAFF. The CDR3 DNA follows: TGCTGTGCTAGACCTGTTCGGAACACTGAAGCTTTCTTT.

V usage is TRBV11-3 and J usage is TRBJ2-3, with D perhaps matching TRBD1 (6 bases). Germline V gene data show CDR1 as SGHNT and CDR2 as YENEEA. The CDR3 totals 13 residues. V was cut by 6 bases and J by 3 bases, with 10 bases left in between. The CDR3 region has the DNA TGTGCCAGCAGATCACAGGGAACAGATACGCAGTATTTT. It is translated as CASRSQGTDTQYF.

This clonotype was detected many times. This sequence joins TRBV20-1 and TRBJ2-7, with 7 bases matching TRBD2. J gave up 5 bases and V 0 bases, and 16 bases lay outside the gene matches. Looked up from germline, CDR1 is DFQATT and CDR2 is SNEGSKA (reference sequence). The CDR3 extends over 17 amino acids. Here the CDR3 reads CSARDFSGRVLSDEQYF. DNA for the CDR3: TGCAGTGCTAGAGATTTTAGCGGGCGCGTATTGTCGGACGAGCAGTACTTC.